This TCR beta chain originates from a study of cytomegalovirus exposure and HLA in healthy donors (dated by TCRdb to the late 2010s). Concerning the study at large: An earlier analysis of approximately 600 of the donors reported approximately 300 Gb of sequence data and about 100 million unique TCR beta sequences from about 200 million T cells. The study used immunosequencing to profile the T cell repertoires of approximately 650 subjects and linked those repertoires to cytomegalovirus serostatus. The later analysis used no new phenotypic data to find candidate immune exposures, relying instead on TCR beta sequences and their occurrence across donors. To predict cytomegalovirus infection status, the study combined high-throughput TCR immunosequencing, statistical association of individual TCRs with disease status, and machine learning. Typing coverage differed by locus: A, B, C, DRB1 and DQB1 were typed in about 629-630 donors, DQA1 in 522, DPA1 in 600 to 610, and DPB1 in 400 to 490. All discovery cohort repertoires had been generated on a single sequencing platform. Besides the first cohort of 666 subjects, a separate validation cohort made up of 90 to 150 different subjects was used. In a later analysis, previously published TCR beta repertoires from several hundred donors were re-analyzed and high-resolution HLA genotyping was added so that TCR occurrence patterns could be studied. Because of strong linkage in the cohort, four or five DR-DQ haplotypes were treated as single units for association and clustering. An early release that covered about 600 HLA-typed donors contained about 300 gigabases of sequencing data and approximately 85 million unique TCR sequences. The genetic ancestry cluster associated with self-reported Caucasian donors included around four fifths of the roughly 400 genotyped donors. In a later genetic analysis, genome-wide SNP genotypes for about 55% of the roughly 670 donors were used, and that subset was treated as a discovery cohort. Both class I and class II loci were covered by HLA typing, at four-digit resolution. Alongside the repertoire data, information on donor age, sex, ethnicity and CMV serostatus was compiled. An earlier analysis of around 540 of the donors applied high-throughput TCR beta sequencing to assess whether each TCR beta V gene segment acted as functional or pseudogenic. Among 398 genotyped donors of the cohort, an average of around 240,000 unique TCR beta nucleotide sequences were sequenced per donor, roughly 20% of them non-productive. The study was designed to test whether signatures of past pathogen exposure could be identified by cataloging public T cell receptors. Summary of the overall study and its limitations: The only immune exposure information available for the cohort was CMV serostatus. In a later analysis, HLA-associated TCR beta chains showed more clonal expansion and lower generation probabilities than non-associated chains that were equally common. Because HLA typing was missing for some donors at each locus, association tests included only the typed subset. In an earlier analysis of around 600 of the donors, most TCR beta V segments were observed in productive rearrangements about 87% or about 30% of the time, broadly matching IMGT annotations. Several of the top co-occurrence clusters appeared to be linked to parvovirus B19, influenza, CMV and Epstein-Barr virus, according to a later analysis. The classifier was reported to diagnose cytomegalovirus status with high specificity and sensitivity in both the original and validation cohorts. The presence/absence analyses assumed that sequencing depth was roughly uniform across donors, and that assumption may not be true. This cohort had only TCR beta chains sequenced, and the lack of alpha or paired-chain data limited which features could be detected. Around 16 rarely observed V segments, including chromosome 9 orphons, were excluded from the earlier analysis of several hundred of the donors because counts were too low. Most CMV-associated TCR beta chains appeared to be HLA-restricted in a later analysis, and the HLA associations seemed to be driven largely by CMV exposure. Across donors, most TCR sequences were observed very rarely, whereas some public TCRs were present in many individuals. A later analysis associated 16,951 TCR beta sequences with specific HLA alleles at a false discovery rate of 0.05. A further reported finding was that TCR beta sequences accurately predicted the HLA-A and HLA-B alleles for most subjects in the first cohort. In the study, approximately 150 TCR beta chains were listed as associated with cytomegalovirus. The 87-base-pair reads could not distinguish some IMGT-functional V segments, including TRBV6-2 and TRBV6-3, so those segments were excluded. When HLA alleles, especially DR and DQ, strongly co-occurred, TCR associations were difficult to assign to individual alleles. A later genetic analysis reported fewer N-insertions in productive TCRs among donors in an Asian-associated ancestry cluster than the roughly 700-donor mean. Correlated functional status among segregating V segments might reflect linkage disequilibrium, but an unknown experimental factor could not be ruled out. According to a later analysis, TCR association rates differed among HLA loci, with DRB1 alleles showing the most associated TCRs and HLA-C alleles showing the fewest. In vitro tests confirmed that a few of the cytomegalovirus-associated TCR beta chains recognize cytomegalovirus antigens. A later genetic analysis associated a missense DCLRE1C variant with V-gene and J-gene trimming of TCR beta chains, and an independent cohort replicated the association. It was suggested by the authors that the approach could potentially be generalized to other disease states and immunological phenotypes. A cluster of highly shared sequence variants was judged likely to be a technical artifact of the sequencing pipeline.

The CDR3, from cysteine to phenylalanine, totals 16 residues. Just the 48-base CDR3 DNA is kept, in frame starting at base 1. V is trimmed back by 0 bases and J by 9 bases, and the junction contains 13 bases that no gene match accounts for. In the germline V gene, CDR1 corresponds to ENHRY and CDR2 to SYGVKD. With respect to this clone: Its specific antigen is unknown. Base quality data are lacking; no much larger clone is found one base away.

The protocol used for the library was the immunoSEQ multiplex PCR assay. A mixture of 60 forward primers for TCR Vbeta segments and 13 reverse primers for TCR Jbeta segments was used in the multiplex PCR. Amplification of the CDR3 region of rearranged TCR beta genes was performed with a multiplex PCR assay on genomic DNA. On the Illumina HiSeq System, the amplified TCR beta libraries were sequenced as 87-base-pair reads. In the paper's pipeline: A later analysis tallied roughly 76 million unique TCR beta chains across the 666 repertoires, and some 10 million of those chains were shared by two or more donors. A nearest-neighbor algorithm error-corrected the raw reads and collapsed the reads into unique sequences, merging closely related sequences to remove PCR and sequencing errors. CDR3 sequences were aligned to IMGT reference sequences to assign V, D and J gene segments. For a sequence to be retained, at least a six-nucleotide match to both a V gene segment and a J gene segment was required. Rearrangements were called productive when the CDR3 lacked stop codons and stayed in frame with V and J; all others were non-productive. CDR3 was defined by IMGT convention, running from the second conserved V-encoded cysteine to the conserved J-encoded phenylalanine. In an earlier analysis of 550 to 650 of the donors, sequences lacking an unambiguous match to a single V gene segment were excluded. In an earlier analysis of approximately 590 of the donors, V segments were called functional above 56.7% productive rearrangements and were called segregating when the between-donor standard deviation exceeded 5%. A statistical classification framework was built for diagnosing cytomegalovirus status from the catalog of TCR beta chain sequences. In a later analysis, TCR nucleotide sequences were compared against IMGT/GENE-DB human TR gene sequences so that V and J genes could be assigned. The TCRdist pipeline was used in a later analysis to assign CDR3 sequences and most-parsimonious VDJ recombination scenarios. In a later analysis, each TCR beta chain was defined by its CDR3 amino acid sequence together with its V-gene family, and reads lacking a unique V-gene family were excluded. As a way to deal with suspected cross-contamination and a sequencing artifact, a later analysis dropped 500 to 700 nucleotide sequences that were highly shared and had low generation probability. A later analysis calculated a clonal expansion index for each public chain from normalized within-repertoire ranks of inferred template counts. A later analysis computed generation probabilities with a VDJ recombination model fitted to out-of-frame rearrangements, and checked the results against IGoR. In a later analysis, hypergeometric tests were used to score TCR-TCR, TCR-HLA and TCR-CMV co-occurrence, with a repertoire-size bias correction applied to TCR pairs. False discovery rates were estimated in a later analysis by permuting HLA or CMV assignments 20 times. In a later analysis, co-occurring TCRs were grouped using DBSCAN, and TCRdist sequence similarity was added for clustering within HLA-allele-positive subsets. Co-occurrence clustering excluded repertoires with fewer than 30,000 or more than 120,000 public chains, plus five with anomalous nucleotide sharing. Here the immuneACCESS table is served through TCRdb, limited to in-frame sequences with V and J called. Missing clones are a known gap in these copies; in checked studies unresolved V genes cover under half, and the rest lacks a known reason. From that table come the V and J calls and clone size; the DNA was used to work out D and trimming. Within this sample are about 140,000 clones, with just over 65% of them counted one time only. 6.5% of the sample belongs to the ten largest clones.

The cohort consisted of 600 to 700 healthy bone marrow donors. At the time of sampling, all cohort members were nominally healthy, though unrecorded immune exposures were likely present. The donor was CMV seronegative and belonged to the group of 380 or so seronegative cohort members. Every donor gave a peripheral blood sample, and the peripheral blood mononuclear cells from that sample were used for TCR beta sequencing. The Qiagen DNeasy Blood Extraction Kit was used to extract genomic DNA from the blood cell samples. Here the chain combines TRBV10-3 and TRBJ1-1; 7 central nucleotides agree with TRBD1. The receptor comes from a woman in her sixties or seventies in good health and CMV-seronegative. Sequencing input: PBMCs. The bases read TGTGCCATCAGTGAGTCGGGGCGTGGACCGGGACAGAAAGCTTTCTTT. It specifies CAISESGRGPGQKAFF.